One TCR beta chain is described in this entry. Between the trimmed V and J ends, which lost 0 bases and 7 bases, there was a span of 10 bases. The CDR3 is 14 residues long. Germline V CDR1 and CDR2: MGHRA, YSYEKL. The data were produced by immunoSEQ multiplex PCR, yet TCRdb's version contains in-frame clones alone and is incomplete. The top ten clones hold 2.8% of a sample with 65,000 to 90,000 clones, almost 95% of them seen once. The data are from a study of T cell changes during pregnancy in multiple sclerosis. The TCR sequence derives from a female donor in good health, enrolled as a control in a pregnancy study. The chain is built from TRBV4-1 and TRBJ1-5, with a possible D match to TRBD1 (5 bases). The sample consisted of peripheral blood, taken in the third trimester of pregnancy. CDR3 region: CASSQDPRAQPQHF. CDR3 DNA sequence: TGCGCCAGCAGCCAAGATCCCAGGGCGCAGCCCCAGCATTTT.